This T cell receptor (beta chain) was sequenced in a study of blood T cell repertoires in COVID-19. Across the whole study: PBMCs, B-cell-depleted T cells, or T cells were the source of the cDNA or gDNA that made up the material.

Using immunoSEQ multiplex PCR, the repertoire was profiled, and TCRdb retains in-frame clones only, with some absent. The top ten clones hold about an eighth of a sample with about 230,000 clones, 87% of them seen once. Germline V lookup: CDR1 LNHDA, CDR2 SQIVND (reference sequence). This CDR3 comprises 14 residues. Trimming stripped 3 bases from V and 0 bases from J, with 6 bases between. This rearrangement joins TRBV19 to TRBJ2-4; D is possibly TRBD1 (5 bases). The sequencing sample was made of peripheral blood. The TCR sequence derives from a woman between 18 and 30 years old who had recovered from COVID-19. This chain's CDR3 is CASSIDRAKNIQYF. In nucleotides, the CDR3 is TGTGCCAGTAGTATCGACAGAGCCAAAAACATTCAGTACTTC.